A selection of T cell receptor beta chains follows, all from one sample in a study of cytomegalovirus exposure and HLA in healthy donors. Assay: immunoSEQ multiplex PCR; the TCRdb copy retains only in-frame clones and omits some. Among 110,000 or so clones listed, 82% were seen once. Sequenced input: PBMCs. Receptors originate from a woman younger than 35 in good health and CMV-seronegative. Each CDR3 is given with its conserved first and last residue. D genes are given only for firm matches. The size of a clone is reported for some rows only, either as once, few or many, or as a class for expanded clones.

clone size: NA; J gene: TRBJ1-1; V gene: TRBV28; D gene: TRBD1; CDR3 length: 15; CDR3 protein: CASSLWNRGNTEAFF; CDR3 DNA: TGTGCCAGCAGTTTATGGAACAGGGGGAACACTGAAGCTTTCTTT
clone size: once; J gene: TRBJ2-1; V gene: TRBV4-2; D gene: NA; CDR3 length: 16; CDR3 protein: CASSPRLGRGSDEQFF; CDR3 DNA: TGTGCCAGCAGCCCCAGACTGGGCAGGGGTTCTGATGAGCAGTTCTTC
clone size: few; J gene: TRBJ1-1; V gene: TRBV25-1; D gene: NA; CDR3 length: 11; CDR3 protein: CASRETVRAFF; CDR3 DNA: TGTGCCAGCAGAGAGACAGTGAGGGCTTTCTTT
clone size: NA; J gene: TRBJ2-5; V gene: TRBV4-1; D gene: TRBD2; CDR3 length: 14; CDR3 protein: CASSQLLAAETQYF; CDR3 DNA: TGCGCCAGCAGCCAATTACTAGCGGCGGAGACCCAGTACTTC
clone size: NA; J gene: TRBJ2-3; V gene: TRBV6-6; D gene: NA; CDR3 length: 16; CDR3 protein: CASSYFSPTSTDTQYF; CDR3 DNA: TGTGCCAGCAGTTACTTTTCACCTACTAGCACAGATACGCAGTATTTT
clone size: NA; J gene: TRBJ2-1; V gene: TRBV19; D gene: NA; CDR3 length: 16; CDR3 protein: CASRTGTRATSGEQFF; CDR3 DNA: TGTGCCAGTAGGACAGGAACAAGGGCCACTTCAGGCGAGCAGTTCTTC
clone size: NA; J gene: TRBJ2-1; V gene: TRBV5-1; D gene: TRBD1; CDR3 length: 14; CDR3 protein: CASSRLQGRDEQFF; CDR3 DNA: TGCGCCAGCAGCCGGTTACAGGGGCGGGATGAGCAGTTCTTC
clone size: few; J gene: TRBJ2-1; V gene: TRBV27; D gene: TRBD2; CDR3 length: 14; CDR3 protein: CASRILASHNEQFF; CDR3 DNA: TGTGCCAGCAGAATACTAGCGTCCCACAATGAGCAGTTCTTC
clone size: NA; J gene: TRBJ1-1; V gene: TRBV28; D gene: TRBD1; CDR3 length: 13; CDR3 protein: CASGGQGITEAFF; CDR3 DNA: TGTGCCAGCGGGGGACAGGGGATCACTGAAGCTTTCTTT
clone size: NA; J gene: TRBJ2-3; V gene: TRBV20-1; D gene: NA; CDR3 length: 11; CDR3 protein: CSGTSTDTQYF; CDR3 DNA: TGCAGTGGGACTAGCACAGATACGCAGTATTTT
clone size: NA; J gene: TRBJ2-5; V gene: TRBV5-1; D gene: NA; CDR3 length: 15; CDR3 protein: CASKLLTGTQETQYF; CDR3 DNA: TGCGCCAGCAAACTACTTACCGGGACACAAGAGACCCAGTACTTC
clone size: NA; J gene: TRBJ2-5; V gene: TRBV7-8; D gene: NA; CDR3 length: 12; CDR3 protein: CASSLPGETQYF; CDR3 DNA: TGTGCCAGCAGCTTACCGGGTGAGACCCAGTACTTC
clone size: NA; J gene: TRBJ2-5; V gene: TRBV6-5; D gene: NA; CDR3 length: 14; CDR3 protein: CASSYSRRLETQYF; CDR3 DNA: TGTGCCAGCAGTTACTCGAGGCGGTTAGAGACCCAGTACTTC
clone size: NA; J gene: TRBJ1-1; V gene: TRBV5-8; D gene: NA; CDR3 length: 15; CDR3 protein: CASSWGMTGVSEAFF; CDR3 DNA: TGTGCCAGCAGCTGGGGAATGACGGGGGTGAGTGAAGCTTTCTTT